A selection of T cell receptor beta chains follows, all from one sample in a study of early T cells in non-severe SARS-CoV-2 infection. TCRdb reprocessed the 5' RACE reads with MiXCR, giving one entry per CDR3 protein. This sample has roughly 75,000 distinct CDR3 sequences, with over 9% found just once. Sample: whole blood. These receptors all come from an adult who was a healthcare worker with PCR-confirmed SARS-CoV-2 infection or an uninfected control (not recorded which). CDR3s include the opening cysteine and the closing phenylalanine or tryptophan. The D gene is left open where the match is weak. The size field is filled for only some rows; it gives once, few, many or a size class.

j_gene	v_gene	abundance	d_gene	CDR3nt	CDR3aa
TRBJ2-5	TRBV18	few	TRBD2	TGTGCCAGCTCACCACTAGCGGGAGGGCCAAAGACCCAGTACTTC	CASSPLAGGPKTQYF
TRBJ2-7	TRBV28	few	NA	TGTGCCAGCAGTAGGGTTATTCCCTACGAGCAGTACTTC	CASSRVIPYEQYF
TRBJ1-6	TRBV7-2	few	NA	TGTGCCAGCAGCTTACGTACAAGTGTCCTCCACTTT	CASSLRTSVLHF
TRBJ2-1	TRBV15	NA	NA	TGTGCCACCAGCTCCGAGGGGGAGTATATCTACAATGAGCAGTTCTTC	CATSSEGEYIYNEQFF
TRBJ1-1	TRBV4-1	NA	NA	TGCGCCAGCAGCCAGCAAGTACAGGGATACACTGAAGCTTTCTTT	CASSQQVQGYTEAFF
TRBJ2-1	TRBV10-3	many	TRBD2	TGTGCCATCAGGGAGACATCCTCGGGAGGGCCTCGGGATGAGCAGTTCTTC	CAIRETSSGGPRDEQFF
TRBJ2-7	TRBV20-1	few	NA	TGCAGTACTATCCGTCAGGGAAACTACGAGCAGTACTTC	CSTIRQGNYEQYF
TRBJ2-2	TRBV10-3	few	TRBD1	TGTGCCATCACCCCAGGCGCCACAGGGGCGGGCGGGGAGCTGTTTTTT	CAITPGATGAGGELFF
TRBJ2-5	TRBV18	NA	NA	TGTGCCAGCTCACCAGAAGGACTCGTACAAGAGACCCAGTACTTC	CASSPEGLVQETQYF
TRBJ2-3	TRBV2	many	TRBD2	TGTGCCAGCAGTCCAGATCTAGCGGGAGGAGGCGGTACGCAGTATTTT	CASSPDLAGGGGTQYF
TRBJ2-5	TRBV5-8	NA	NA	TGTGCCAGCAGCTTGGTCCACCTCCAAGAGACCCAGTACTTC	CASSLVHLQETQYF
TRBJ2-7	TRBV19	many	TRBD2	TGTGCCAGTAGCCCGGGACTAGTAAGGTACGAGCAGTACTTC	CASSPGLVRYEQYF
TRBJ1-6	TRBV27	NA	NA	TGTGCCAGCAGTTTTAACAGTTCACCCCTCCACTTT	CASSFNSSPLHF
TRBJ1-6	TRBV6-6	many	NA	TGTGCCAGCAGTTACGAGATAAGCTCACCCCTCCACTTT	CASSYEISSPLHF
TRBJ2-1	TRBV7-9	many	NA	TGTGCCAGCAGCTTGGGGGGTCACAATGAGCAGTTCTTC	CASSLGGHNEQFF
TRBJ2-3	TRBV4-1	few	TRBD2	TGCGCCAGCAGCCAAGATGCTAGCGGTTATACGCAGTATTTT	CASSQDASGYTQYF
TRBJ2-2	TRBV12-3/TRBV12-4	NA	NA	TGTGCCAGCAGTTACGCCGGGGAGCTGTTTTTT	CASSYAGELFF
TRBJ2-5	TRBV27	many	NA	TGTGCCAGCAGTTTTTCGGCAAGCCTGCAAGAGACCCAGTACTTC	CASSFSASLQETQYF
TRBJ2-6	TRBV5-4	NA	NA	TGTGCCAGCAGCTTCGACGGACTCTCTGGGGCCAACGTCCTGACTTTC	CASSFDGLSGANVLTF
TRBJ1-1	TRBV7-9	many	NA	TGTGCCAGCAGGCAGACGCCCGGCACTGAAGCTTTCTTT	CASRQTPGTEAFF
TRBJ2-1	TRBV6-1	few	TRBD2	TGTGCCAGCAGTGATCCCGGACTAGCGGGAAGGTCGGGCTCCTACAATGAGCAGTTCTTC	CASSDPGLAGRSGSYNEQFF
TRBJ1-3	TRBV28	many	NA	TGTGCCAGCAGTCTCCAGAAACTAATCTCTGGAAACACCATATATTTT	CASSLQKLISGNTIYF
TRBJ2-5	TRBV28	NA	NA	TGTGCCAGCAGTTTAAAACGAGCCGGAGTAGAGACCCAGTACTTC	CASSLKRAGVETQYF
TRBJ2-7	TRBV7-2	few	NA	TGTGCCAGCAGCTTAGTTGGGACCAGCGCCGAGCAGTACTTC	CASSLVGTSAEQYF
TRBJ2-3	TRBV29-1	few	TRBD2	TGCAGCGTTCAAGGGCTAGCGGGAGTAATGCAGTATTTT	CSVQGLAGVMQYF
TRBJ1-2	TRBV7-2	many	NA	TGTGCCAGCAGCAGGAACAGCTATAACTATGGCTACACCTTC	CASSRNSYNYGYTF
TRBJ1-4	TRBV28	many	TRBD1	TGTGCCAGCAGTCCTCATGACAGGGATGCAACTAATGAAAAACTGTTTTTT	CASSPHDRDATNEKLFF
TRBJ2-5	TRBV6-1	NA	NA	TGTGCCACCCATCGGGTGTACCAAGAGACCCAGTACTTC	CATHRVYQETQYF
TRBJ2-3	TRBV27	NA	NA	TGTGCCAGCAACGACAGCCCTCAGTATTTT	CASNDSPQYF
TRBJ2-2	TRBV7-3	many	NA	TGTGCCAGCAGCCCCATGTTGACCGGGGAGCTGTTTTTT	CASSPMLTGELFF
TRBJ2-1	TRBV19	many	TRBD2	TGTGCCAGTAGTGGATCGGGACTAGCGGGAGACTGGCAGTTCTTC	CASSGSGLAGDWQFF
TRBJ2-7	TRBV7-9	few	NA	TGTGCCAGCAGCCCCCAGCTCTACGAGCAGTACTTC	CASSPQLYEQYF
TRBJ2-2	TRBV29-1	many	TRBD2	TGCAGCGTCAAGCGGGATCGCACCGGGGAGCTGTTTTTT	CSVKRDRTGELFF
TRBJ1-1	TRBV5-1	many	NA	TGCGCCAGCAGCTTGGGGGCCGGGAACACTGAAGCTTTCTTT	CASSLGAGNTEAFF
TRBJ2-1	TRBV7-8	few	TRBD2	TGTGCCAGCAGCTTAAGACTAGCGGGAGGCGAGAATGAGCAGTTCTTC	CASSLRLAGGENEQFF
TRBJ2-2	TRBV5-6	NA	NA	TGTGCCAGCAGCTTGGTGGGCGGACTGAACACCGGGGAGCTGTTTTTT	CASSLVGGLNTGELFF
TRBJ2-7	TRBV24-1	many	NA	TGTGCCACCAGTGATTCGGGGCCAGGAACAGATCCTTACGAGCAGTACTTC	CATSDSGPGTDPYEQYF
TRBJ1-4	TRBV21-1	few	NA	TGTGCCAGCAGCACTGGGGGCGGGAGTGAAAAACTGTTTTTT	CASSTGGGSEKLFF
TRBJ2-5	TRBV5-6	few	NA	TGTGCCAGCAGCTCCCTGAAGGAGCCTCGGGAGACCCAGTACTTC	CASSSLKEPRETQYF
TRBJ2-7	TRBV28	NA	TRBD1	TGTGCCAGCAGCCGATTTAGGGGGACAGGGTTATACGAGCAGTACTTC	CASSRFRGTGLYEQYF
TRBJ2-2	TRBV20-1	few	NA	TGCAGTGCTAGAGTGGCAGGGGTGAACACCGGGGAGCTGTTTTTT	CSARVAGVNTGELFF
TRBJ2-5	TRBV5-1	few	NA	TGCGCCAGCAGCTCCGACAGACTTAAAGAGACCCAGTACTTC	CASSSDRLKETQYF
TRBJ2-3	TRBV14	few	NA	TGTGCCAGCAGCCAAGTGGCCAATACGCAGTATTTT	CASSQVANTQYF
TRBJ2-3	TRBV10-3	NA	TRBD2	TGTGCCATCAGACCAGGACTAGCGGCTGGCACAGATACGCAGTATTTT	CAIRPGLAAGTDTQYF
TRBJ2-2	TRBV11-2	many	NA	TGTGCCAGCAGCCTGGGGGAGGAGCCCACCGGGGAGCTGTTTTTT	CASSLGEEPTGELFF
TRBJ2-7	TRBV7-9	few	TRBD1	TGTGCCAGCAGCTCCCAGAGTGTCGGGACAGGGGGCTTTAGCTCCTACGAGCAGTACTTC	CASSSQSVGTGGFSSYEQYF
TRBJ2-7	TRBV3-1	many	NA	TGTGCCAGCAGCCCAAGGGTGGGGATCCCCTACGAGCAGTACTTC	CASSPRVGIPYEQYF
TRBJ2-1	TRBV12-1	NA	NA	TGTGCCAGCAGTGCAATGGCAGGCACCTACAATGAGCAGTTCTTC	CASSAMAGTYNEQFF
TRBJ2-3	TRBV6-1	NA	NA	TGTGCCACCCGGTCCCCAACTACGCAGTATTTT	CATRSPTTQYF
TRBJ2-1	TRBV5-1	many	TRBD1	TGCGCCAGCAGCTTGGAAGGGGGCAGAATCAATGAGGAGCAGTTCTTC	CASSLEGGRINEEQFF
TRBJ2-7	TRBV18	NA	NA	TGTGCCAGCTCCCGGGACTCCAACTACGAGCAGTACTTC	CASSRDSNYEQYF
TRBJ2-2	TRBV20-1	NA	NA	TGCAGTGCTAGCGGGAATATGTTGACCGGGGAGCTGTTTTTT	CSASGNMLTGELFF
TRBJ2-4	TRBV27	NA	TRBD1	TGTGCCAGCAGAGGGACAGGGGGCGCAGCCAAAAACATTCAGTACTTC	CASRGTGGAAKNIQYF
TRBJ2-3	TRBV6-1	many	NA	TGTGCCAGCAGCCCAACGGGGGCCTCCACAGATACGCAGTATTTT	CASSPTGASTDTQYF
TRBJ2-3	TRBV10-3	many	NA	TGTGCCACCCGACAGGCCTCAGGGACAGATACGCAGTATTTT	CATRQASGTDTQYF
TRBJ2-3	TRBV25-1	many	TRBD2	TGTGCCAGCAGTGGGGGGACTAGCGGGAGAACAGATACGCAGTATTTT	CASSGGTSGRTDTQYF
TRBJ2-6	TRBV6-1	few	NA	TGTGCCAGCAGTGATTATGGGTCCCGTCGGGCTGGGGCCAACGTCCTGACTTTC	CASSDYGSRRAGANVLTF